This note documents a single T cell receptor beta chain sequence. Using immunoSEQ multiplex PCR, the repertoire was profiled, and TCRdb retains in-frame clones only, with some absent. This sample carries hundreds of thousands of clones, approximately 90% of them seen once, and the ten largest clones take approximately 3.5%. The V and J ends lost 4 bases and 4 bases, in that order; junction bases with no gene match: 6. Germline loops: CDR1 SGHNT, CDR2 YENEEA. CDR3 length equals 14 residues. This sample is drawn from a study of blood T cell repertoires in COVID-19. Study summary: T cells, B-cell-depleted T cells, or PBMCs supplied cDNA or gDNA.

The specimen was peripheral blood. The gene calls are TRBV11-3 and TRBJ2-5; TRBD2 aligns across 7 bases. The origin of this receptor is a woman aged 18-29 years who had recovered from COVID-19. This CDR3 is CASSSRPSGETQYF. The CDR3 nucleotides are TGTGCCAGCAGCTCACGTCCTAGCGGAGAGACCCAGTACTTC.